This T cell receptor beta chain was sequenced during a study of T cells in localized non-small cell lung cancer. Overall study findings and caveats: Clonality peaked in uninvolved adjacent lung rather than tumor. One tumor region alone was sequenced, and heterogeneity therefore remains possible. A raised T cell density in blood coincided with lengthier overall survival.

Here immunoSEQ multiplex PCR was the method, and the copy in TCRdb shows in-frame clones only, minus some. The sample consists of 6,000 to 8,500 clones, approximately 93% of them appearing once. This CDR3 is 14 amino acids long. CDR1 is MNHEY and CDR2 is SVGAGI in the germline V gene. Trimming cost V 4 bases and J 2 bases; bases outside gene matches: 4. For this clone: Its antigen remains unknown.

This chain uses TRBV6-5 with TRBJ2-7; 8 nucleotides match TRBD1. Sequenced here: peripheral blood, sampled before any cancer treatment. The receptor was isolated from a woman aged 35-75 years with stage I lung adenocarcinoma. This CDR3 reads CASSLGQGPYEQYF. The DNA of the CDR3 is TGTGCCAGCAGTTTAGGACAGGGCCCCTACGAGCAGTACTTC.